This T cell receptor (beta chain) was profiled in a study of CD4 T cells in relation to SARS-CoV-2 and coronaviruses. Study-level findings and limits: Culture-expanded clones reflect memory recall rather than primary priming during culture.

Notes on this clone: Its antigen remains unidentified.

Repertoires were generated with immunoSEQ multiplex PCR, while TCRdb's copy carries only in-frame clones and drops some. This table holds about 64,000 clones, about 94% found once. The CDR3 extends over 14 amino acids. Germline CDR1 reads LGHDT; CDR2 reads YNNKEL (reference sequence). Trimming left V 1 base short and J 2 bases short, with 5 bases between. CD4+ T cells from unexposed donors were obtained before the COVID-19 pandemic (2011-2018). Naive and memory CD4+ T cells came from enriched cryopreserved PBMCs. This clonotype originated in a human donor in good health. This chain connects TRBV3-1 (or the pseudogene TRBV3-2) to TRBJ2-2; D is unresolved. Sequences were obtained from naive CD4+ T cells from PBMCs. The subset is: naive CD4+ T cells isolated by negative enrichment. This CDR3 is CASSQVRNTGELFF. The CDR3 bases are TGTGCCAGCAGCCAAGTCCGTAACACCGGGGAGCTGTTTTTT.